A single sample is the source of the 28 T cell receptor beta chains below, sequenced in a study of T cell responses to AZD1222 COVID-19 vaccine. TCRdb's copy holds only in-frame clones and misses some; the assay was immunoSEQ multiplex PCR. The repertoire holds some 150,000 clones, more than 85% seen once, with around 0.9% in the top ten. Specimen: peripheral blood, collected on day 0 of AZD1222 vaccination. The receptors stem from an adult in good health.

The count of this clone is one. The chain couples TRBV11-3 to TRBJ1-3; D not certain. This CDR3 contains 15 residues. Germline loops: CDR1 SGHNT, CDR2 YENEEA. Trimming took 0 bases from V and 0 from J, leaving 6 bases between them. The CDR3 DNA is TGTGCCAGCAGCTTAGATTGGAGCTCTGGAAACACCATATATTTT. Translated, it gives CASSLDWSSGNTIYF.

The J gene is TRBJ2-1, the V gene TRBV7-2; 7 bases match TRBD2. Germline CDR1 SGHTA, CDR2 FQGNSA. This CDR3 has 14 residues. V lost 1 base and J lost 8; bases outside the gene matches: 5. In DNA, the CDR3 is TGTGCCAGCAGCTTAGACCGCGGGGGTCATGAGCAGTTCTTC. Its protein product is CASSLDRGGHEQFF.

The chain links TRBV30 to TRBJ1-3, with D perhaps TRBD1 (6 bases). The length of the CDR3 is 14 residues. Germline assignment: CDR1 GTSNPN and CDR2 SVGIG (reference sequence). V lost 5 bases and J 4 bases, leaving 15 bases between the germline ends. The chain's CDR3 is CAWAAGTYGNTIYF. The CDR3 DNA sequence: TGTGCCTGGGCAGCCGGGACATACGGAAACACCATATATTTT. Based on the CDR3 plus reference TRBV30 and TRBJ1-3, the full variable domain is SQTIHQWPATLVQPVGSPLSLECTVEGTSNPNLYWYRQAAGRGLQLLFYSVGIGQISSEVPQNLSASRPQDRQFILSSKKLLLSDSGFYLCAWAAGTYGNTIYFGEGSWLTVV.

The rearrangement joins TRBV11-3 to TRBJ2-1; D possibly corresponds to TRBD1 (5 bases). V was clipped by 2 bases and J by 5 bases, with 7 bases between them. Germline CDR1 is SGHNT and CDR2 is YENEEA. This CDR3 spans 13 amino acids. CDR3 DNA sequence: TGTGCCAGCAGCTTAATGGGGCACAATGAGCAGTTCTTC. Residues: CASSLMGHNEQFF.

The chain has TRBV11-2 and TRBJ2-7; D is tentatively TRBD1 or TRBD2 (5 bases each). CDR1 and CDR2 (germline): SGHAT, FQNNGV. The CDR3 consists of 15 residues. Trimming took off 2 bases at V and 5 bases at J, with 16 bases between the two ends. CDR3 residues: CASSLSGQRNHEQYF. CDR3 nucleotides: TGTGCCAGCAGCTTATCGGGGCAGAGAAATCACGAGCAGTACTTC.

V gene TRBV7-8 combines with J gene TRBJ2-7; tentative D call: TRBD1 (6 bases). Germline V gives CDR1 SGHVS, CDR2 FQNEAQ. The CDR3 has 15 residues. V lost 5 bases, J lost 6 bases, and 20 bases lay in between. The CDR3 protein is CASSPLRQVWREQYF. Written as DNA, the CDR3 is TGTGCCAGCAGCCCGCTGCGACAGGTTTGGCGCGAGCAGTACTTC.

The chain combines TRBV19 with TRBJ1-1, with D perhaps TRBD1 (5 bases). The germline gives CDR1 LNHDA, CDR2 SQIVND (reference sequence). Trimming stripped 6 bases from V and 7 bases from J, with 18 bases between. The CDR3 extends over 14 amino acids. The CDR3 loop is CASSPDRWGNEAFF. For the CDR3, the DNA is TGTGCCAGTAGCCCCGACCGCTGGGGGAATGAAGCTTTCTTT.

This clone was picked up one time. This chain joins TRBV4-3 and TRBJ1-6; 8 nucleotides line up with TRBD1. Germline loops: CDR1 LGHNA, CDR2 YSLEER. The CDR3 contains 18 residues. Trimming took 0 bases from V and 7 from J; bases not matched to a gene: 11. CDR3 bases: TGCGCCAGCAGCCAAGATTTCAGGGGGCGGGTGCTCAATTCACCCCTCCACTTT. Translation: CASSQDFRGRVLNSPLHF.

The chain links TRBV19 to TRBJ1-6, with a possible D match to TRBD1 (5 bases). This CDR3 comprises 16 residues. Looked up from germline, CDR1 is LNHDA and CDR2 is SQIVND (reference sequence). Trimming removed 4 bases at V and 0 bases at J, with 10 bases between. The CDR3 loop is CASSRYRSSYNSPLHF. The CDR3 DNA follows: TGTGCCAGTAGTAGATACAGGAGCTCCTATAATTCACCCCTCCACTTT.

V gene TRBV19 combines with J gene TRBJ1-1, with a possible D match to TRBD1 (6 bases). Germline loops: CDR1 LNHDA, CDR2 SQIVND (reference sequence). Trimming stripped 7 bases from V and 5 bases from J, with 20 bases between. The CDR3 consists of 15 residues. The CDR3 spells CASIPPGGRRTEAFF. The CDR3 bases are TGTGCCAGTATCCCCCCGGGGGGGCGCAGGACTGAAGCTTTCTTT.

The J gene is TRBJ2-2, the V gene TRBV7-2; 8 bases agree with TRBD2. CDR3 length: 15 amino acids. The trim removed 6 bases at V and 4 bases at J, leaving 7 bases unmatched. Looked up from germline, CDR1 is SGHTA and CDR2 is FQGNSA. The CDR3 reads CASSLRTSPTGELFF. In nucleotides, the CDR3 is TGTGCCAGCAGTCTGAGGACTAGCCCCACCGGGGAGCTGTTTTTT.

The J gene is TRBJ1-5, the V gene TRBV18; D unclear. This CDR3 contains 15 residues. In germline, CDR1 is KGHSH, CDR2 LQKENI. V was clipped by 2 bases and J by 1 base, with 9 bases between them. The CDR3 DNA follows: TGTGCCAGCTCACCAACAGTGGCAAGCAATCAGCCCCAGCATTTT. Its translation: CASSPTVASNQPQHF.

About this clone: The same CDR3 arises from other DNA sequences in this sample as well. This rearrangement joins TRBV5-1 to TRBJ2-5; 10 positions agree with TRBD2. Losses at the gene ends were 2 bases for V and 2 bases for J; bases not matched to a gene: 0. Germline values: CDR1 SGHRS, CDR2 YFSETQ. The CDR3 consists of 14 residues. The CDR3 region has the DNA TGCGCCAGCAGCTTAGCGGGGGGGCAAGAGACCCAGTACTTC. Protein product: CASSLAGGQETQYF.

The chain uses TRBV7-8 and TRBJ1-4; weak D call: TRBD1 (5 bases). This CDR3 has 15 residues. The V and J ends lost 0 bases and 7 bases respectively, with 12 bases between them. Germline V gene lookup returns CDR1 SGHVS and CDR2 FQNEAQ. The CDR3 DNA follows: TGTGCCAGCAGCTTAGCGGGTCAGGGAAGTGAAAAACTGTTTTTT. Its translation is CASSLAGQGSEKLFF.

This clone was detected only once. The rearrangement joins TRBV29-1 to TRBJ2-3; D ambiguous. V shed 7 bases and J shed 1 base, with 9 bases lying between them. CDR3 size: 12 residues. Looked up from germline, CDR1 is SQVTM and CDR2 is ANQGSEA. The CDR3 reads CSGQTGTDTQYF. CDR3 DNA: TGCAGCGGTCAGACGGGCACAGATACGCAGTATTTT.

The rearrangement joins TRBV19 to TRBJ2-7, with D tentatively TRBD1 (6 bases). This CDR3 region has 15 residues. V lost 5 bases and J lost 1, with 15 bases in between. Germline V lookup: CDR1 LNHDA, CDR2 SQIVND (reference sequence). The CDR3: CASSAPGQISYEQYF. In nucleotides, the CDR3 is TGTGCCAGTAGTGCCCCGGGACAAATTTCCTACGAGCAGTACTTC.

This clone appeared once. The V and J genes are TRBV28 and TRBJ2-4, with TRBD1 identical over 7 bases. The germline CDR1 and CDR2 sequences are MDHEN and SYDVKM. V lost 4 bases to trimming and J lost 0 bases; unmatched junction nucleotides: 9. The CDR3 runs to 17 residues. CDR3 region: CASSSPLDRVAKNIQYF. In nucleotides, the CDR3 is TGTGCCAGCAGTTCGCCACTTGACAGGGTAGCCAAAAACATTCAGTACTTC.

CDR3 nucleotides: TGTGCCAGCAGCCGCTGGACAGGAGGCTTCACTGAAGCTTTCTTT. This codes for CASSRWTGGFTEAFF. V is TRBV28 and J is TRBJ1-1, with TRBD1 matching over 7 bases. CDR1 is MDHEN and CDR2 is SYDVKM in the germline V gene. The CDR3 consists of 15 residues. V shed 6 bases, J shed 4 bases, and the junction held 11 bases outside the gene matches.

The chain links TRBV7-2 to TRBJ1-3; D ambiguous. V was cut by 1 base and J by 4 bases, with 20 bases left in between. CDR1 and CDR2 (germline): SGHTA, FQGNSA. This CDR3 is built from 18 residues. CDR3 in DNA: TGTGCCAGCAGCTTAGTGGGGTATAGGATCGGTCCCGGAAACACCATATATTTT. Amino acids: CASSLVGYRIGPGNTIYF.

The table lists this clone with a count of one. CDR3 sequence (DNA): TGTGCCAGCAGTTTATACAGGAACTTGAACACTGAAGCTTTCTTT. Translation: CASSLYRNLNTEAFF. The rearrangement joins TRBV28 to TRBJ1-1; maybe TRBD1 (5 bases). With 1 base removed from V and 0 bases from J, the gap between germline ends came to 9 bases. Germline CDR1 and CDR2: MDHEN and SYDVKM. This CDR3 has 15 amino acids.

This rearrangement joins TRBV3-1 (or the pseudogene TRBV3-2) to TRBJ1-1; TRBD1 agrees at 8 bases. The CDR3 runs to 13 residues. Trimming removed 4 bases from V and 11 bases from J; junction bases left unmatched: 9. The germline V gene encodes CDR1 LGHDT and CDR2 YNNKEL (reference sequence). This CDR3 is CASSPSDRADAFF. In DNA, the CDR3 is TGTGCCAGCAGCCCCTCGGACAGGGCGGACGCTTTCTTT.

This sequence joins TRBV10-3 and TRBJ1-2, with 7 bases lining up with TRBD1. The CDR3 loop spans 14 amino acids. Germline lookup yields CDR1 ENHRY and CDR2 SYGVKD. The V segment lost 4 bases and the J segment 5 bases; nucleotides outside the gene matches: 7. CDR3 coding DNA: TGTGCCATCAGTGCCTCCGGGACAGCGTATGGCTACACCTTC. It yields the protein CAISASGTAYGYTF.

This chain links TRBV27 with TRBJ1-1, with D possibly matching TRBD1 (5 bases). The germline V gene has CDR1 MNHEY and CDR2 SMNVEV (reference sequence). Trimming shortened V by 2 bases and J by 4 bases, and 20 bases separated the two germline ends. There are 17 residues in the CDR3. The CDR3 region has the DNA TGTGCCAGCAGTTTAAGGACAAGCCCTCTCTTAGGCACTGAAGCTTTCTTT. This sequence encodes CASSLRTSPLLGTEAFF.

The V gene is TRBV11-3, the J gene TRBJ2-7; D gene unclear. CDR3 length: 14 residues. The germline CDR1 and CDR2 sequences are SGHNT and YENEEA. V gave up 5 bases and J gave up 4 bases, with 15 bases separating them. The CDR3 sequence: CASSRNLASYEQYF. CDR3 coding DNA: TGTGCCAGCAGCCGTAATCTGGCTAGTTACGAGCAGTACTTC.

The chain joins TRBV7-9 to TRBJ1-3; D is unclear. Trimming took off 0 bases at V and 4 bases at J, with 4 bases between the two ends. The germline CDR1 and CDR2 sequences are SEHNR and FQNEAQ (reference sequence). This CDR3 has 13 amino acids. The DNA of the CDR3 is TGTGCCAGCAGCTTAGCCCTAGGAAACACCATATATTTT. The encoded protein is CASSLALGNTIYF.

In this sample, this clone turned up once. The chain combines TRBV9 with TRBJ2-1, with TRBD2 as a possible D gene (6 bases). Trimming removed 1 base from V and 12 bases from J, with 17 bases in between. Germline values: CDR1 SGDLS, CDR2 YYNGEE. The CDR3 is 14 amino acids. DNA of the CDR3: TGTGCCAGCAGCGTAACGTCGGAGCGGGTAGCGCAGTTCTTC. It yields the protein CASSVTSERVAQFF.

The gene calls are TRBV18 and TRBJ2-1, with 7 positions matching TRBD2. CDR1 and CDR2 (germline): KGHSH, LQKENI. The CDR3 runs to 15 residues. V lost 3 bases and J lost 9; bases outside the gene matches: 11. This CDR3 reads CASSPEGRALGEQFF. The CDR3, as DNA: TGTGCCAGCTCACCGGAGGGGAGGGCTCTGGGTGAGCAGTTCTTC.

This CDR3 reads CASSSLAGGVSPLHF. CDR3 sequence (DNA): TGTGCCAGCAGCTCCCTAGCTGGGGGCGTTTCACCCCTCCACTTT. The rearrangement links TRBV5-5 to TRBJ1-6; a possible D gene is TRBD1 (6 bases). The germline V and J ends were trimmed by 3 bases and 9 bases, with 16 bases remaining between them. The CDR3 has 15 residues. Germline V gives CDR1 SGHKS, CDR2 YYEKEE (reference sequence).